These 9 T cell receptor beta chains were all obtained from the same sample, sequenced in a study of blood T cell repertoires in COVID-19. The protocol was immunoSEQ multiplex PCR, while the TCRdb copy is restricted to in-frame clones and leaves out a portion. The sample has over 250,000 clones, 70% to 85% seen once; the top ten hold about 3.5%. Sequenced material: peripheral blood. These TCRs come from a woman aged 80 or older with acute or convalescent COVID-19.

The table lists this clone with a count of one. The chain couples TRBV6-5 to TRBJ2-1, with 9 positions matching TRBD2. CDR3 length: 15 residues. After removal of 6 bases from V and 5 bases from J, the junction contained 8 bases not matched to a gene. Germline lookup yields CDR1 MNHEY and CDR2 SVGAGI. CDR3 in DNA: TGTGCCAGCAGATTGCCGGGACTAGCCGACAATGAGCAGTTCTTC. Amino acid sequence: CASRLPGLADNEQFF.

CDR3 amino acids: CASSQDSGKNNYGYTF. The DNA for the CDR3 is TGTGCCAGCAGCCAAGACTCAGGAAAAAATAACTATGGCTACACCTTC. The rearrangement links TRBV4-2 to TRBJ1-2, with unresolved D. Germline assignment: CDR1 LGHNA and CDR2 YNFKEQ. The CDR3 sequence is 16 residues long. The germline V and J ends were trimmed by 0 bases and 1 base, with 12 bases remaining between them.

CDR3 in amino acids: CASAPTSGIPYEQYF. DNA of the CDR3: TGTGCCAGCGCACCCACTAGCGGGATCCCCTACGAGCAGTACTTC. The V gene is TRBV11-2, the J gene TRBJ2-7; 10 bases agree with TRBD2. This CDR3 has 15 amino acids. The V segment lost 8 bases and the J segment 2 bases; nucleotides outside the gene matches: 9. Per germline, CDR1 SGHAT and CDR2 FQNNGV.

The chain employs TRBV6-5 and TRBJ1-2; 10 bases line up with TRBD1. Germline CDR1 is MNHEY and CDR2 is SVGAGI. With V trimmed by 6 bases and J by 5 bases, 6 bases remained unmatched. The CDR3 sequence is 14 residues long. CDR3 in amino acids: CASRGTGVGYGYTF. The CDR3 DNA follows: TGTGCCAGCAGAGGGACAGGGGTTGGTTATGGCTACACCTTC.

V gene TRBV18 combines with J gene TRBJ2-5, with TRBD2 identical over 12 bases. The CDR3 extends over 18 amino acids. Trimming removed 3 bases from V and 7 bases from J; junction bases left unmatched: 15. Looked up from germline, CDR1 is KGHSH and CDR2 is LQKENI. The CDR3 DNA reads TGTGCCAGCTCACCGAGAGACCTAGCGGGGGGGCTGTCCGGGACCCAGTACTTC. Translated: CASSPRDLAGGLSGTQYF.

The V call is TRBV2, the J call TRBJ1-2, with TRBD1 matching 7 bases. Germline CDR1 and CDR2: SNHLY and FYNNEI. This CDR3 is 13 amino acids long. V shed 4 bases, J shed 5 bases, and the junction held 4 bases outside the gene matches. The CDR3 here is CASSAARGYGYTF. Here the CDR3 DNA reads TGTGCCAGCAGTGCCGCCAGGGGGTATGGCTACACCTTC.

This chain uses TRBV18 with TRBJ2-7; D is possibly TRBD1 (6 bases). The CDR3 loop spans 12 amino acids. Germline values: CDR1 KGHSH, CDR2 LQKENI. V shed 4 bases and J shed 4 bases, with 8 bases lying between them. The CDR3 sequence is CASSQQGYEQYF. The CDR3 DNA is TGTGCCAGCTCACAACAGGGATACGAGCAGTACTTC.

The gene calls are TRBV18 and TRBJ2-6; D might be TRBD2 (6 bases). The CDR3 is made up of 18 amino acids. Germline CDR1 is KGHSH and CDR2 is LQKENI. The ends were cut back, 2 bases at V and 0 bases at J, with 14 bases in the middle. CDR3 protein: CASSPSEAGNSGANVLTF. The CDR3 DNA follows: TGTGCCAGCTCACCAAGTGAGGCGGGAAACTCTGGGGCCAACGTCCTGACTTTC.

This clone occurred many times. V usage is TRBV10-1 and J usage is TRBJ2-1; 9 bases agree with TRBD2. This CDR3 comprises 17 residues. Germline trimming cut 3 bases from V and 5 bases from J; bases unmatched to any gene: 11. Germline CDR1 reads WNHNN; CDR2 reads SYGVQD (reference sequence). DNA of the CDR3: TGCGCCAGCAGTGACGCGGGGGGGCTCGTAGCGAACAATGAGCAGTTCTTC. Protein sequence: CASSDAGGLVANNEQFF.